What follows describes a single T cell receptor (beta chain). Its antigen remains unknown. The record originates from a study of cytomegalovirus exposure and HLA in healthy donors. Overall study results and limits: Confirmation in vitro established that a few CMV-associated chains were specific for CMV antigens.

The CDR3 loop spans 13 amino acids. Trimming took 6 bases from V and 2 from J, leaving 11 bases between them. From germline, CDR1 is LNHDA and CDR2 SQIVND (reference sequence). The PCR was carried out with 60 Vbeta primers and 13 Jbeta primers. Data came from immunoSEQ multiplex PCR; TCRdb stores just in-frame clones and leaves some out. Of 130,000 to 150,000 clones listed, 80% to 85% were seen once; the top ten hold roughly 2.9%. Although they were nominally healthy when sampled, donors likely had unrecorded immune exposures. The clonotype comes from a woman aged 25 to 39 in good health and CMV-seronegative. Material: PBMCs. This rearrangement joins TRBV19 to TRBJ2-7; no reliable D call. Written as DNA, the CDR3 is TGTGCCAGTAGCTTGACTGTAACCTACGAGCAGTACTTC. It specifies CASSLTVTYEQYF.